These 20 T cell receptor beta chains share one sample of origin, sequenced in a study of human T cells and chemical hapten exposure. The time point: patch test 1, 2 weeks after DPC sensitization. Indicated treatment: therapeutic diphenylcyclopropenone sensitization with weekly scalp DPC. One entry per CDR3 protein, called by TCRdb with MiXCR from the RACE reads. The repertoire holds fewer than 100,000 distinct CDR3 sequences, with approximately 13% as singletons. The input for sequencing was whole blood, taken in connection with sensitization to the hapten diphenylcyclopropenone (DPC). These receptors originate from a woman between 40 and 55 years old with alopecia areata. Some clones in this sample may be carry-over from other donors' samples.

Here the CDR3 DNA reads TGTGCCAGCAGCCCTCCCGGGGGGCCGTATGGCTACACCTTC. Protein: CASSPPGGPYGYTF. V usage is TRBV12-3 or TRBV12-4 and J usage is TRBJ1-2, with a tentative D call TRBD1 (6 bases). V shed 6 bases and J shed 5 bases, with 16 bases lying between them. This CDR3 has 14 residues.

V and J are TRBV11-1 and TRBJ2-5; D might be TRBD1 or TRBD2, each matching 5 bases. Trimming removed 6 bases at V and 4 bases at J, with 15 bases between. CDR1 and CDR2 (germline): SGHAT, FQDESV (reference sequence). The CDR3 has 14 residues. CDR3 sequence (DNA): TGTGCCAGCAGACTCGGGACGCTGAGAGAGACCCAGTACTTC. Translating gives CASRLGTLRETQYF.

This clonotype was observed at least ten times. The chain combines TRBV7-2 with TRBJ2-3; the D call may be TRBD1 or TRBD2 (5 bases each). Trimming removed 0 bases from V and 2 bases from J, with 12 bases in between. Looked up from germline, CDR1 is SGHTA and CDR2 is FQGNSA. The CDR3 loop spans 16 amino acids. The CDR3: CASSLAKGRFTDTQYF. The CDR3, as DNA: TGTGCCAGCAGCTTAGCGAAGGGGAGATTCACAGATACGCAGTATTTT.

This sequence joins TRBV18 and TRBJ2-7; D may be TRBD2 (5 bases). The germline V gene encodes CDR1 KGHSH and CDR2 LQKENI. This CDR3 has 14 residues. V was pared by 3 bases and J by 4 bases, with 13 bases between. CDR3 nucleotides: TGTGCCAGCTCACCTACACTAGACACTTACGAGCAGTACTTC. It yields the protein CASSPTLDTYEQYF.

The gene calls are TRBV7-2 and TRBJ2-1; a weak D match, TRBD2 (5 bases). V gave up 7 bases and J gave up 8 bases, with 18 bases separating them. Germline V CDR1 and CDR2: SGHTA, FQGNSA. The CDR3 consists of 14 residues. The CDR3 reads CASTLLPSGDEQFF. The CDR3 DNA is TGTGCCAGCACCCTCCTTCCCAGCGGCGATGAGCAGTTCTTC. Full variable domain (outside the CDR3, taken from reference TRBV7-2 and TRBJ2-1): GAGVSQSPSNKVTEKGKDVELRCDPISGHTALYWYRQSLGQGLEFLIYFQGNSAPDKSGLPSDRFSAERTGGSVSTLTIQRTQQEDSAVYLCASTLLPSGDEQFFGPGTRLTVL.

This clonotype appeared many times. The V and J genes are TRBV28 and TRBJ2-1, with D unresolved. The CDR3 loop spans 15 amino acids. Germline CDR1 is MDHEN and CDR2 is SYDVKM. V shed 6 bases and J shed 3 bases, with 15 bases lying between them. The CDR3 sequence: CASSLPDSRYNEQFF. CDR3 sequence (DNA): TGTGCCAGCAGCCTCCCCGACTCCCGCTACAATGAGCAGTTCTTC.

The chain has TRBV28 and TRBJ2-3, with 8 nucleotides matching TRBD2. CDR1 and CDR2 from the germline V gene are MDHEN and SYDVKM. The CDR3 runs to 11 residues. Here the CDR3 reads CVSGGTDTQYF. The CDR3 region has the DNA TGTGTTAGCGGGGGCACAGATACGCAGTATTTT.

This clonotype occurred many times. The germline gene is not matched at one end of the junction; a read error may be the cause. This CDR3 reads CASSPQGGRTGELFF. CDR3 nucleotides: TGTGCTAGCAGCCCCCAGGGGGGACGGACCGGGGAGCTGTTTTTT. The chain links TRBV7-7 to TRBJ2-2; perhaps TRBD1 as D (7 bases). This CDR3 spans 15 amino acids. Looked up from germline, CDR1 is SSHAT and CDR2 is FNYEAQ (reference sequence).

This clonotype showed up many times. This chain connects TRBV7-3 to TRBJ2-1; the match to TRBD2 covers 13 bases. With 5 bases clipped from V and 0 bases from J, the junction kept 16 bases outside the gene matches. The CDR3 runs 21 residues. The germline V gene encodes CDR1 SGHTA and CDR2 FQGTGA. The CDR3 bases are TGTGCCAGCAGCCCTATCCCGGGACTAGCGGGACTCCGGAGCTCCTACAATGAGCAGTTCTTC. Its translation is CASSPIPGLAGLRSSYNEQFF.

J is TRBJ1-2 and V is TRBV2; D gene unclear. Trimming shortened V by 8 bases and J by 3 bases, and 13 bases separated the two germline ends. The germline V gene has CDR1 SNHLY and CDR2 FYNNEI. CDR3 length: 13 residues. The CDR3 nucleotides are TGTGCCAGCTTGAGGGAGGAGTACTATGGCTACACCTTC. Its translation: CASLREEYYGYTF.

This clonotype has a handful of counts. V usage is TRBV11-1 and J usage is TRBJ1-1; D is possibly TRBD1 (5 bases). This CDR3 spans 14 amino acids. V lost 4 bases and J 9 bases, leaving 18 bases between the germline ends. Germline CDR1 and CDR2: SGHAT and FQDESV (reference sequence). The CDR3 loop reads CASSYQSGGRQAFF. The DNA of the CDR3 is TGTGCCAGCAGCTACCAAAGTGGGGGGAGGCAAGCTTTCTTT.

This clonotype was counted between two and nine times. This chain uses TRBV7-3 with TRBJ2-1; 11 bases align to TRBD2. This CDR3 region has 13 residues. V lost 1 base to trimming and J lost 10 bases; unmatched junction nucleotides: 0. CDR1 and CDR2 (germline): SGHTA, FQGTGA. CDR3 DNA sequence: TGTGCCAGCAGCTTAAGACTAGCGGGGGAGCAGTTCTTC. Translating it yields CASSLRLAGEQFF.

The gene calls are TRBV6-5 and TRBJ2-7; D may be TRBD2 (5 bases). Germline assignment: CDR1 MNHEY and CDR2 SVGAGI. Trimming removed 6 bases at V and 3 bases at J, with 9 bases between. The CDR3 loop spans 12 amino acids. This CDR3 is CASSHRGYEQYF. DNA of the CDR3: TGTGCCAGCAGCCACCGGGGCTACGAGCAGTACTTC.

This sequence joins TRBV20-1 and TRBJ1-5; D is ambiguous. Germline CDR1 reads DFQATT; CDR2 reads SNEGSKA (reference sequence). This CDR3 spans 12 amino acids. Trimming stripped 6 bases from V and 7 bases from J, with 13 bases between. CDR3 sequence reads: CSASHRGQPQHF. The DNA for the CDR3 is TGCAGTGCCTCCCACCGGGGACAGCCCCAGCATTTT.

This clonotype was seen ten or more times. The chain recombines TRBV28 with TRBJ2-5, with D perhaps matching TRBD1 (5 bases). Germline values: CDR1 MDHEN, CDR2 SYDVKM. Trimming stripped 3 bases from V and 2 bases from J, with 16 bases between. This CDR3 comprises 16 residues. This CDR3 is CASSLLRRGWQETQYF. CDR3 coding DNA: TGTGCCAGCAGTTTGTTGCGAAGGGGATGGCAAGAGACCCAGTACTTC.

The table lists this clonotype with a few counts. V is TRBV6-2 or TRBV6-3 and J is TRBJ2-3; D remains unclear. CDR3 length: 13 residues. Germline-derived CDR1 and CDR2 are MNHEY and SVGEGT. Between the trimmed V and J ends, which lost 2 bases and 0 bases, there was a span of 3 bases. The CDR3 is CASSYRSTDTQYF. The CDR3, as DNA: TGTGCCAGCAGTTACAGGAGCACAGATACGCAGTATTTT.

This clonotype was detected ten times or more. The chain has TRBV7-2 and TRBJ1-5; 7 bases agree with TRBD1. Germline V gives CDR1 SGHTA, CDR2 FQGNSA. V was clipped by 3 bases and J by 5 bases; unmatched bases: 1. The CDR3 contains 13 residues. The CDR3 DNA follows: TGTGCCAGCAGCTTTGACAGGGATCAGCCCCAGCATTTT. Protein product: CASSFDRDQPQHF.

This clonotype was observed a handful of times. The chain has TRBV11-2 and TRBJ2-5, with 9 positions matching TRBD1. CDR1 is SGHAT, CDR2 FQNNGV, per germline. The CDR3 length is 15 residues. Trimming took 6 bases from V and 4 from J; bases not matched to a gene: 9. The CDR3 sequence is CASSSGTGRVETQYF. As DNA, the CDR3 is TGTGCCAGCAGTTCCGGGACAGGGAGAGTAGAGACCCAGTACTTC.

This clonotype was seen repeatedly, ten times or more. The rearrangement joins TRBV28 to TRBJ2-7; D perhaps matches TRBD2 (6 bases). The CDR3 is 16 residues long. Germline CDR1 reads MDHEN; CDR2 reads SYDVKM. The V end lost 2 bases, the J end lost 5 bases, and 19 bases lay between the germline ends. The CDR3: CASSLPPGVTYDEQYF. In nucleotides, the CDR3 is TGTGCCAGCAGTTTACCCCCGGGGGTAACGTATGACGAGCAGTACTTC.

This sequence joins TRBV3-1 and TRBJ2-2; possible D gene TRBD2, 6 bases. The CDR3 length is 18 residues. Germline CDR1 reads LGHDT; CDR2 reads YNNKEL (reference sequence). V was clipped by 3 bases and J by 5 bases, with 22 bases between them. The CDR3 DNA reads TGTGCCAGCAGCCATACCGGACGGGGACTTCCCGCTACCGGGGAGCTGTTTTTT. Amino acids: CASSHTGRGLPATGELFF.